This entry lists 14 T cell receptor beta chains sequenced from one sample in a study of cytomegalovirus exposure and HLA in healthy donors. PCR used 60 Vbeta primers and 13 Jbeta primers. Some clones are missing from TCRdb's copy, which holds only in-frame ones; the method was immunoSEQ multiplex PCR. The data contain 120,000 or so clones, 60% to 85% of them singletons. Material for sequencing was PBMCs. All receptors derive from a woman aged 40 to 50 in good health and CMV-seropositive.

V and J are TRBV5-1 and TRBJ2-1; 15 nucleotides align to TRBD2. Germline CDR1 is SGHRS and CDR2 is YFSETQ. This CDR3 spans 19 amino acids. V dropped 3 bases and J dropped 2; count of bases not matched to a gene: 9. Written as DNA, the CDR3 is TGCGCCAGCAGCTCATCCGGGACTAGCGGGAGGCCCGCCTACAATGAGCAGTTCTTC. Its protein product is CASSSSGTSGRPAYNEQFF.

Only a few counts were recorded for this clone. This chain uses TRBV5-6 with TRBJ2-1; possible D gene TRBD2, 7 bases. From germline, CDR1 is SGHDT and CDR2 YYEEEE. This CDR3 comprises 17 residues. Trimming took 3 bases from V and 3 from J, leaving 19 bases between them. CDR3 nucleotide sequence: TGTGCCAGCAGCTGGGGCGGGGGCGGGAGAAGCTACAATGAGCAGTTCTTC. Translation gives CASSWGGGGRSYNEQFF.

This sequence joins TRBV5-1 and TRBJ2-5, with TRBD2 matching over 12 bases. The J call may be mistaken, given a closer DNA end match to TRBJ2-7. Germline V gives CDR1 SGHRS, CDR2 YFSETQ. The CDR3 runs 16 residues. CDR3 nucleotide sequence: TGCGCCAGCAGCACCCAGACTAGCGGGAGATCTAACGAGCAGTACTTC. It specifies CASSTQTSGRSNEQYF.

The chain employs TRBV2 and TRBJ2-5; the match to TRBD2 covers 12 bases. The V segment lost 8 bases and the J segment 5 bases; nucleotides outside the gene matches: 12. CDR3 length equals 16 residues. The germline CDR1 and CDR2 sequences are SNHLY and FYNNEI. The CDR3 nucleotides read TGTGCCAGCTCCTCTAGCGGGGGGGCCATAAGGGAGACCCAGTACTTC. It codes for CASSSSGGAIRETQYF.

The CDR3 loop reads CASSPQGVSSGANVLTF. The CDR3 DNA reads as TGTGCCAGCAGTCCACAGGGGGTAAGCTCTGGGGCCAACGTCCTGACTTTC. The J gene is TRBJ2-6, the V gene TRBV27, with 8 bases lining up with TRBD1. J gave up 0 bases and V 5 bases, and 6 bases lay outside the gene matches. Per germline, CDR1 MNHEY and CDR2 SMNVEV (reference sequence). The CDR3 runs 17 residues.

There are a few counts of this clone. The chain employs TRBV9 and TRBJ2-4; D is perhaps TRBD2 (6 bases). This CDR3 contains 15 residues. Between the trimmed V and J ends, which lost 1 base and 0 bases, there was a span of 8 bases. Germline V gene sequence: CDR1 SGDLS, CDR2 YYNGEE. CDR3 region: CASSVKGLAKNIQYF. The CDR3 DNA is TGTGCCAGCAGCGTAAAGGGACTAGCCAAAAACATTCAGTACTTC.

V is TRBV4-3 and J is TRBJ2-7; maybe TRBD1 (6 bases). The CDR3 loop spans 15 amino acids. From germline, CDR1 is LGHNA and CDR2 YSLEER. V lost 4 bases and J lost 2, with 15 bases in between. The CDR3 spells CASSPDRDITYEQYF. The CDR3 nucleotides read TGCGCCAGCAGCCCCGACCGGGACATAACCTACGAGCAGTACTTC.

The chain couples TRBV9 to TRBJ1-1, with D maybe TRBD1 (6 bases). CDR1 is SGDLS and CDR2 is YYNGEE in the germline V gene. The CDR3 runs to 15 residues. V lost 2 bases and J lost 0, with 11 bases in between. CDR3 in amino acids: CASSVLDSMNTEAFF. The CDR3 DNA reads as TGTGCCAGCAGCGTTCTGGACAGTATGAACACTGAAGCTTTCTTT.

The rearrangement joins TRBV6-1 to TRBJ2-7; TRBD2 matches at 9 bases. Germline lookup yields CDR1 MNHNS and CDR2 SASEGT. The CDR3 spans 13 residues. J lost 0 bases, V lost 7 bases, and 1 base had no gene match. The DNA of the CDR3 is TGTGCCAGCACAGCGGGGGGCTCCTACGAGCAGTACTTC. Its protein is CASTAGGSYEQYF.

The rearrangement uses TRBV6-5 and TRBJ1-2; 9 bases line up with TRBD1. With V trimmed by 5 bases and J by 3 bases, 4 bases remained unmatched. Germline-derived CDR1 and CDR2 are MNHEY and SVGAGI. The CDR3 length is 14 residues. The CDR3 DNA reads TGTGCCAGCAGTAAGGGACAGGGAGACTATGGCTACACCTTC. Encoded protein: CASSKGQGDYGYTF.

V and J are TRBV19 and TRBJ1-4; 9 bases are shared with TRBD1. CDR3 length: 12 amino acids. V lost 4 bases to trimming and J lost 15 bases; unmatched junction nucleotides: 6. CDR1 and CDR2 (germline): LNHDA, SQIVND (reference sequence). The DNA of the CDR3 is TGTGCCAGTAGTACGGACAGGGGAAAGGTGTTTTTT. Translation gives CASSTDRGKVFF.

The DNA for the CDR3 is TGTGCCAGCAGCCTTGGCGGAGTCGGCTACACCTTC. Amino acid sequence: CASSLGGVGYTF. V and J are TRBV7-8 and TRBJ1-2; no firm D call. The V gene's germline CDR1 is SGHVS and CDR2 FQNEAQ. The V end lost 5 bases, the J end lost 8 bases, and 12 bases lay between the germline ends. This CDR3 has 12 residues.

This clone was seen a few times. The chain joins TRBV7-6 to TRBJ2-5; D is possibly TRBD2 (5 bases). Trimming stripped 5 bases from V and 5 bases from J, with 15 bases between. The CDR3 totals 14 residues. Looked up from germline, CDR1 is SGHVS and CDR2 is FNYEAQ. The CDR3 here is CASSRTSGTETQYF. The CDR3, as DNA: TGTGCCAGCAGCCGGACGAGCGGTACGGAGACCCAGTACTTC.

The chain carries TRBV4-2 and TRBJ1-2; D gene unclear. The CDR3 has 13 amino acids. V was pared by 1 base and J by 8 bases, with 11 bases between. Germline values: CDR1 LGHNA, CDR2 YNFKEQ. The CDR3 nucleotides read TGTGCCAGCAGCCAAGGATCCGGGGAGGGCTACACCTTC. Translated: CASSQGSGEGYTF.